The clone carrying this T cell receptor (beta chain) has just a few counts. What it binds is not known. These data are taken from a study of regulatory T cells in long-lasting Graves disease. Study-wide background: Persistent Graves' disease denoted over 5 years of antithyroid drugs plus positive TSH receptor antibodies.

To make TCR beta libraries, researchers used iRepertoire HTBI primers and Arm-PCR of CDR3 regions. MiXCR, run by TCRdb on the multiplex PCR reads, gives a single entry per CDR3 protein. The data hold about 290,000 distinct CDR3 sequences, with more than 20% observed a single time. V dropped 1 base and J dropped 5; count of bases not matched to a gene: 11. This CDR3 comprises 16 residues. Germline CDR1 reads DFQATT; CDR2 reads SNEGSKA (reference sequence). General observations from the study: TCR diversity in persistent Graves' patients was below that of newly diagnosed ones. Persistent disease exhibited a predilection for TRBV28, TRBJ1-2 and TRBJ2-5.

Specified time point: persistent/refractory GD, antithyroid drugs over 5 years with positive TRAb. Generation of the TCR library employed RNA extracted from PBMCs. Collection of peripheral blood (roughly 9.8 milliliters) was done using EDTA tubes. The TCR originated in a female donor with Graves disease. The chain joins TRBV20-1 to TRBJ2-7; TRBD2 matches 10 bases. The material sequenced was peripheral blood mononuclear cells (PBMCs), taken when the disease was refractory, from a patient treated with antithyroid drugs. The CDR3 sequence: CSARGPSGSSWDEQYF. The DNA for the CDR3 is TGCAGTGCTAGAGGGCCTAGCGGGAGTTCATGGGACGAGCAGTACTTC.